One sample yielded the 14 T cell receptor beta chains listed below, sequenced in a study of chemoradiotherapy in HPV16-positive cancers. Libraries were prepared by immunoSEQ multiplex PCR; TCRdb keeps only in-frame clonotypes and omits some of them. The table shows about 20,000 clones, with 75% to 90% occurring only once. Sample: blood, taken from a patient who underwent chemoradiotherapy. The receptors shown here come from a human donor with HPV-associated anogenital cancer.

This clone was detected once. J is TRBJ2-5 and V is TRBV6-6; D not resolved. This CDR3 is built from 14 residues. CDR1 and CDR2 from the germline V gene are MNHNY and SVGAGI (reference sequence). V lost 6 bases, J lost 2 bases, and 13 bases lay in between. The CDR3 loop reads CASSAPGRQETQYF. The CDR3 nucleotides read TGTGCCAGCAGCGCCCCCGGCAGACAAGAGACCCAGTACTTC.

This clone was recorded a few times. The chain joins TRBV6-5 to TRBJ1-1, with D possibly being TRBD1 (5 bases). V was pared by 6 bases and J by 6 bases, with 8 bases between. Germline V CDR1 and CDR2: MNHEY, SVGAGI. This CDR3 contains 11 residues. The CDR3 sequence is CASRRGSEAFF. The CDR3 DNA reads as TGTGCCAGCAGGAGGGGCTCTGAAGCTTTCTTT.

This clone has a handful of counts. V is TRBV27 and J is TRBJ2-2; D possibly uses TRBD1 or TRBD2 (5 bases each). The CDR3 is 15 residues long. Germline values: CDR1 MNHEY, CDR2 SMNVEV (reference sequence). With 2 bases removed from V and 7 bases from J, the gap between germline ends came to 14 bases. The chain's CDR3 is CASSLGSGPNGELFF. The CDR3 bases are TGTGCCAGCAGTTTAGGGTCGGGGCCGAACGGGGAGCTGTTTTTT.

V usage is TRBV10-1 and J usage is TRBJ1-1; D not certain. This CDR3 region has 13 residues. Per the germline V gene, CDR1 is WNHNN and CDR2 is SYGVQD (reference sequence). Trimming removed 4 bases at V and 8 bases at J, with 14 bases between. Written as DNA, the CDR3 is TGCGCCAGCAGTGTTTTCGGGGAGAAGGAAGCTTTCTTT. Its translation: CASSVFGEKEAFF.

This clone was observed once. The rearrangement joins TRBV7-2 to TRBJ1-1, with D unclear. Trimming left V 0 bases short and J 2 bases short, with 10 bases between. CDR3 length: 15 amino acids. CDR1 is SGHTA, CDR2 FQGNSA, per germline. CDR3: CASSLAGGINTEAFF. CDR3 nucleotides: TGTGCCAGCAGCTTAGCTGGCGGGATTAACACTGAAGCTTTCTTT.

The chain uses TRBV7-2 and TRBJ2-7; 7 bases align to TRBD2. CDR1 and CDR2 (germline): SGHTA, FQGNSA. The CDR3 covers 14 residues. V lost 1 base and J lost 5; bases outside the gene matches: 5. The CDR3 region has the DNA TGTGCCAGCAGCTTAGGACTAGCCTTCGACGAGCAGTACTTC. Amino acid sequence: CASSLGLAFDEQYF.

This CDR3 reads CAWKEQGAWGTEAFF. The CDR3 DNA sequence: TGTGCCTGGAAAGAACAGGGGGCCTGGGGCACTGAAGCTTTCTTT. V is TRBV30 and J is TRBJ1-1; 9 bases fit TRBD1. This CDR3 has 15 residues. From germline, CDR1 is GTSNPN and CDR2 SVGIG (reference sequence). J gave up 4 bases and V 4 bases, and 10 bases lay outside the gene matches.

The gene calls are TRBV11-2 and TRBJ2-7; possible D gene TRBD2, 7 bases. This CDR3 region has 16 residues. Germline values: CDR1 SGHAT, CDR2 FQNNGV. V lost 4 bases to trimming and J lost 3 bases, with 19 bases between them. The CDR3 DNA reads TGTGCCAGCAGCTCCGGGGGCGGGAGAGATCGCTACGAGCAGTACTTC. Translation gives CASSSGGGRDRYEQYF.

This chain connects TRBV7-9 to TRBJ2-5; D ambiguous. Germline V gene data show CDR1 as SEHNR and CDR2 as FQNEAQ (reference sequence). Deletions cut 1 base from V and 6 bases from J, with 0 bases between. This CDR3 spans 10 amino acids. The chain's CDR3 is CASSLETQYF. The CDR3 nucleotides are TGTGCCAGCAGCTTAGAGACCCAGTACTTC.

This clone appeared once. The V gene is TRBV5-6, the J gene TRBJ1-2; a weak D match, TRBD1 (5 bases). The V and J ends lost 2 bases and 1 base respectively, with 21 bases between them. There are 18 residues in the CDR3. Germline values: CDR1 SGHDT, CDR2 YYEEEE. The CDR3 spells CASSFGPGGTPRNYGYTF. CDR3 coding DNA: TGTGCCAGCAGCTTTGGGCCGGGGGGGACCCCTCGTAACTATGGCTACACCTTC.

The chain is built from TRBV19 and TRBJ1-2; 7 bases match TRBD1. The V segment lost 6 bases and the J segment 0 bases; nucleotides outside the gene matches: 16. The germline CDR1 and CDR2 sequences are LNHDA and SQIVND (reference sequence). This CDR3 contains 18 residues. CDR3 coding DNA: TGTGCCAGTAGCAACACGGCGGACAGGCCCCCCCCTAACTATGGCTACACCTTC. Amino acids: CASSNTADRPPPNYGYTF.

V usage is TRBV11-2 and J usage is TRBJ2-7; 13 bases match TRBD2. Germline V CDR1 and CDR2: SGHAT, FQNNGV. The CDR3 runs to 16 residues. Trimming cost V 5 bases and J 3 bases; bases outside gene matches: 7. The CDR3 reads CASSLIGLAGVYEQYF. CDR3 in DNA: TGTGCCAGCAGCCTCATCGGACTAGCGGGAGTCTACGAGCAGTACTTC.

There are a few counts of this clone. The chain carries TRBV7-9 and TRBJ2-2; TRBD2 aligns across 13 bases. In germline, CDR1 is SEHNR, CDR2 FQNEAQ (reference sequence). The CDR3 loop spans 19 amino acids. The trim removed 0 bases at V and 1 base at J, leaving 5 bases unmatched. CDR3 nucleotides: TGTGCCAGCAGCTTAGCTCGACTAGCGGGAGGACGGAACACCGGGGAGCTGTTTTTT. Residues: CASSLARLAGGRNTGELFF.

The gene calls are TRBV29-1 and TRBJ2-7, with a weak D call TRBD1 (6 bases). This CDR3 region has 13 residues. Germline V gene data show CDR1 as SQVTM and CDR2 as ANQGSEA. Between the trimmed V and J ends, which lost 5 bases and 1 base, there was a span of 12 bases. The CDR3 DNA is TGCAGCGTTATAAACAGGGATTCCTACGAGCAGTACTTC. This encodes CSVINRDSYEQYF.